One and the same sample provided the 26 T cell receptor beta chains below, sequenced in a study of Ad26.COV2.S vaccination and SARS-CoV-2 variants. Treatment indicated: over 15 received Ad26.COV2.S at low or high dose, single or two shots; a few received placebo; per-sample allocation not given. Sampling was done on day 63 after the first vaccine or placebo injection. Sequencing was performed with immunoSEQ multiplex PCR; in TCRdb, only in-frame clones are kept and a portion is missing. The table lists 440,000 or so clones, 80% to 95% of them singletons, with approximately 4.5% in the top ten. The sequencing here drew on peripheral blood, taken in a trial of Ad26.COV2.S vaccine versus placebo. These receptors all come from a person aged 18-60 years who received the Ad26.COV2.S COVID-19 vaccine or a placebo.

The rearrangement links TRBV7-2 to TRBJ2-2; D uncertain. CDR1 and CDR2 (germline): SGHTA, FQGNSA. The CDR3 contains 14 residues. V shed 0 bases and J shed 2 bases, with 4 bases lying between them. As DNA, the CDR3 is TGTGCCAGCAGCTTAGCGACTAACACCGGGGAGCTGTTTTTT. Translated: CASSLATNTGELFF.

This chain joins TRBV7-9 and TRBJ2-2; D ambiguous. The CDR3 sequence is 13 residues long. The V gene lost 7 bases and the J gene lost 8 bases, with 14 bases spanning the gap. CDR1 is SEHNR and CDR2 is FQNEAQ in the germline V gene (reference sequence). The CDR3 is CASIAPIRGELFF. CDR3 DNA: TGTGCCAGCATCGCCCCAATACGGGGGGAGCTGTTTTTT.

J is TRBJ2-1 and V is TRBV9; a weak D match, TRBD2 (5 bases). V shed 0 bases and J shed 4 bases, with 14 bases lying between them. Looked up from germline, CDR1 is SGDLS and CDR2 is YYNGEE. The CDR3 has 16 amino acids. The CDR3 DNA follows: TGTGCCAGCAGCGTAGAAACCGGGGAGCCGTACAATGAGCAGTTCTTC. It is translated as CASSVETGEPYNEQFF.

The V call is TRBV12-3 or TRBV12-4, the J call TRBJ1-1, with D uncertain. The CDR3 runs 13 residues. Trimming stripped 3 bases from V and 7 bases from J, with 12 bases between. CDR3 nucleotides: TGTGCCAGCAGTTTCGGCCAGAAAATTGAAGCTTTCTTT. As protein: CASSFGQKIEAFF.

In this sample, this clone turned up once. The CDR3 DNA reads as TGTGCCAGCAGCCCCCACAGGGGATCGGGCACTGAAGCTTTCTTT. It codes for CASSPHRGSGTEAFF. The chain joins TRBV5-5 to TRBJ1-1; 7 bases are a match to TRBD1. This CDR3 spans 15 amino acids. Germline lookup yields CDR1 SGHKS and CDR2 YYEKEE (reference sequence). The V segment lost 4 bases and the J segment 4 bases; nucleotides outside the gene matches: 10.

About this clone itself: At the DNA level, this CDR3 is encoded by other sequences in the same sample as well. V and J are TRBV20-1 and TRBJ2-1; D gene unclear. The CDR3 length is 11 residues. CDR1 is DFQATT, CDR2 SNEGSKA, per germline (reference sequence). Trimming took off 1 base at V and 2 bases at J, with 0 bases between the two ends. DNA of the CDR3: TGCAGTGCTAGAGCCTACAATGAGCAGTTCTTC. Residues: CSARAYNEQFF.

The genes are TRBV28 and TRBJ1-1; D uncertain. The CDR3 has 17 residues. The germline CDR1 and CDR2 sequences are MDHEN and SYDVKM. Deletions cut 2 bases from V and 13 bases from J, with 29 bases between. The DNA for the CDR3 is TGTGCCAGCAGTTTACTTACGAACGCGGACGGGGAGCCGAAGCTTTTCTTT. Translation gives CASSLLTNADGEPKLFF.

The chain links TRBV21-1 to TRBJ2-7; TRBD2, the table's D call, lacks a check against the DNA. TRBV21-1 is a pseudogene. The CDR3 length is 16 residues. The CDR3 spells CASSKGERSSSYEQYF. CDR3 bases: TGTGCCAGCAGCAAAGGTGAGCGGAGCAGCTCCTACGAGCAGTACTTC.

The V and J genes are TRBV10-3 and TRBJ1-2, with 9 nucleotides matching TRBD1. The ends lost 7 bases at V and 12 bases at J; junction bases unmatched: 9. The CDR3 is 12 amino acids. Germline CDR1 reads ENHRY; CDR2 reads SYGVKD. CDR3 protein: CAIKSTGGLDTF. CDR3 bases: TGTGCCATCAAATCAACAGGGGGCTTAGACACCTTC.

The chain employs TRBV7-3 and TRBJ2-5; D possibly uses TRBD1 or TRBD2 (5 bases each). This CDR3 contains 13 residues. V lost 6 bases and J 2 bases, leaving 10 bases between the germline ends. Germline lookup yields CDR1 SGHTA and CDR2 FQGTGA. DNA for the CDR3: TGTGCCAGCAGTGTCGGGGCGCAAGAGACCCAGTACTTC. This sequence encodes CASSVGAQETQYF.

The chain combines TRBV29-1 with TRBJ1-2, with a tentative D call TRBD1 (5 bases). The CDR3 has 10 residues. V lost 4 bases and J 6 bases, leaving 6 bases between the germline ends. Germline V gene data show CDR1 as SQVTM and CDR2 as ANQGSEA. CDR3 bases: TGCAGCGTTGTCAGGGATGGCTACACCTTC. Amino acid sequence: CSVVRDGYTF. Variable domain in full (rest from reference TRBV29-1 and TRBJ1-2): SAVISQKPSRDICQRGTSLTIQCQVDSQVTMMFWYRQQPGQSLTLIATANQGSEATYESGFVIDKFPISRPNLTFSTLTVSNMSPEDSSIYLCSVVRDGYTFGSGTRLTVV.

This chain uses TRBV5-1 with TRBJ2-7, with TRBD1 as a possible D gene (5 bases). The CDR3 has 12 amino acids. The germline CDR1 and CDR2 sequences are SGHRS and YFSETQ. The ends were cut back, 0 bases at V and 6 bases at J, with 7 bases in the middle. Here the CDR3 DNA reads TGCGCCAGCAGCTTGGAGGGGTTCGAGCAGTACTTC. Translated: CASSLEGFEQYF.

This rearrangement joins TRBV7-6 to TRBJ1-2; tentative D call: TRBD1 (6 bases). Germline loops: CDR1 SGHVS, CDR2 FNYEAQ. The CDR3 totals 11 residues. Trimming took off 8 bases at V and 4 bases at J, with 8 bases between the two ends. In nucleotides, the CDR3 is TGTGCCAGCGGACAGAGCTATGGCTACACCTTC. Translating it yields CASGQSYGYTF.

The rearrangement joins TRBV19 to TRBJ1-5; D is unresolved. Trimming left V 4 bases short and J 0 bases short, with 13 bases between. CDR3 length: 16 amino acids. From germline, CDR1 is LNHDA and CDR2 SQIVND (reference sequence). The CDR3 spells CASSTSGFYSNQPQHF. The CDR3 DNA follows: TGTGCCAGTAGTACCTCAGGTTTTTATAGCAATCAGCCCCAGCATTTT.

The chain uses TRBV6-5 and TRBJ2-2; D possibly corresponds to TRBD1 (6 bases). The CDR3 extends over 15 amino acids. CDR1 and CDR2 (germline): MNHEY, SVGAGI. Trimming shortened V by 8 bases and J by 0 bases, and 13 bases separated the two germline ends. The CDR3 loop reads CASFWTDANTGELFF. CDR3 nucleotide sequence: TGTGCCAGCTTCTGGACAGACGCGAACACCGGGGAGCTGTTTTTT.

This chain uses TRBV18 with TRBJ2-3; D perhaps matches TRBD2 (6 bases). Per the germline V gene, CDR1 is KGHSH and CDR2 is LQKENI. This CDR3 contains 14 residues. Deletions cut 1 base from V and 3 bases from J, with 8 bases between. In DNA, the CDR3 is TGTGCCAGCTCACCACTTGGGAGGACAGATACGCAGTATTTT. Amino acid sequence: CASSPLGRTDTQYF.

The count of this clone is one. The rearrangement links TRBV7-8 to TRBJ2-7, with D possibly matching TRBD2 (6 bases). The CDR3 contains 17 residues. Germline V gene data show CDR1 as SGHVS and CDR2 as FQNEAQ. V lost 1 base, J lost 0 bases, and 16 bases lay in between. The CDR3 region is CASSLGIQRVTSYEQYF. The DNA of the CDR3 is TGTGCCAGCAGCTTAGGAATTCAGCGGGTAACCTCCTACGAGCAGTACTTC.

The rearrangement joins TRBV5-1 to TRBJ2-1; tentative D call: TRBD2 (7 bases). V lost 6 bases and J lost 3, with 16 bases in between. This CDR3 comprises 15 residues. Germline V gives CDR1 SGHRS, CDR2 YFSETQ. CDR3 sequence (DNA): TGCGCCAGCACCGTGAAGGGGGGGTACTACAATGAGCAGTTCTTC. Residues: CASTVKGGYYNEQFF.

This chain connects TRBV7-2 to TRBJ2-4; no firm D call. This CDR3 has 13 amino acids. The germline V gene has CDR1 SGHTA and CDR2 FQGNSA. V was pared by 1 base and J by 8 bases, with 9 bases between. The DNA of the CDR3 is TGTGCCAGCAGCTTAGTAAGCAGACACATTCAGTACTTC. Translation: CASSLVSRHIQYF.

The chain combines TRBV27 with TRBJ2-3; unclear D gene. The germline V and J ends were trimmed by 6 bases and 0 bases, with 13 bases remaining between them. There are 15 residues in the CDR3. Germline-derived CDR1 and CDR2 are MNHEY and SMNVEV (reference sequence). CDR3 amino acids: CASSPYAVSTDTQYF. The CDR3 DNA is TGTGCCAGCAGCCCTTATGCCGTGAGCACAGATACGCAGTATTTT.

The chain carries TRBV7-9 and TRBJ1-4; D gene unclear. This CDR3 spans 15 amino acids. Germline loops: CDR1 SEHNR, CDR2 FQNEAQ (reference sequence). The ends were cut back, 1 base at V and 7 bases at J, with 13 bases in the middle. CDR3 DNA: TGTGCCAGCAGCTTAGGCTCGAGTGGTGGTGAAAAACTGTTTTTT. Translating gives CASSLGSSGGEKLFF.

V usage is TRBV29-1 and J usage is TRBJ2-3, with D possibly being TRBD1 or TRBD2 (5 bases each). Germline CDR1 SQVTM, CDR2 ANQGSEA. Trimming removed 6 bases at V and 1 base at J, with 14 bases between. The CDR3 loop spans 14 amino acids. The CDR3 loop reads CSVGRSSGTDTQYF. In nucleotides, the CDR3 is TGCAGCGTGGGACGGAGCTCAGGCACAGATACGCAGTATTTT.

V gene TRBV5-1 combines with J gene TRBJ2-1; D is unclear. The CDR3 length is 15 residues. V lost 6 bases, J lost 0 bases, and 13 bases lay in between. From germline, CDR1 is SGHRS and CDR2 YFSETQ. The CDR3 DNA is TGCGCCAGCATGGCGATCCTGAGCTCCTACAATGAGCAGTTCTTC. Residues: CASMAILSSYNEQFF.

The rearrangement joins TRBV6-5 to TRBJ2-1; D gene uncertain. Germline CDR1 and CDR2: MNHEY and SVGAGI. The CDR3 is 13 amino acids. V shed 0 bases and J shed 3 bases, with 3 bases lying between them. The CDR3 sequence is CASSYSVYNEQFF. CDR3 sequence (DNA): TGTGCCAGCAGTTACTCCGTCTACAATGAGCAGTTCTTC.

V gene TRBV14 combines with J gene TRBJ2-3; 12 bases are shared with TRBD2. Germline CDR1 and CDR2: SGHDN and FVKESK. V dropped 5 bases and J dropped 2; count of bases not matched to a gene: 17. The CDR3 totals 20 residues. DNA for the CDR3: TGTGCCAGCAGCGGGAACGGGCTAGCGGGAGGGTATTGCCCCACAGATACGCAGTATTTT. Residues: CASSGNGLAGGYCPTDTQYF.

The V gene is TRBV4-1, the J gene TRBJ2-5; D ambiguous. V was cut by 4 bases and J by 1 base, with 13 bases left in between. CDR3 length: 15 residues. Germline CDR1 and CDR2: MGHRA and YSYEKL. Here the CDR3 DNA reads TGCGCCAGCAGCCGCCGACTGGCGATCCAAGAGACCCAGTACTTC. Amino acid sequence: CASSRRLAIQETQYF.